A single sample gave rise to the 4 T cell receptor beta chains below, sequenced in a study of shared clonotypes between healthy human individuals. The data were produced by immunoSEQ multiplex PCR, yet TCRdb's version contains in-frame clones alone and is incomplete. The data hold about 1 million clones, with 65% to 80% observed a single time. Material for sequencing was memory CD4+ T cells sorted from blood. Subset specified: CD45RA-negative fraction. These receptors all stem from a man aged 18 to 29 in good health.

The chain carries TRBV6-6 and TRBJ1-2; D is unclear. CDR1 is MNHNY, CDR2 SVGAGI, per germline (reference sequence). V was trimmed by 7 bases and J by 1 base, leaving 13 bases between them. The CDR3 sequence is 14 residues long. CDR3 sequence: CASTQLGSNYGYTF. CDR3 nucleotide sequence: TGTGCCAGCACTCAACTGGGCAGTAACTATGGCTACACCTTC.

The chain couples TRBV23-1 to TRBJ1-5; no clear D gene. TRBV23-1 is an open reading frame, and its role is uncertain. The ends were cut back, 2 bases at V and 5 bases at J, with 10 bases in the middle. The CDR3 loop spans 14 amino acids. As DNA, the CDR3 is TGCGCCAGCAGTCAAATTTTAAATTATCAGCCCCAGCATTTT. Translation gives CASSQILNYQPQHF.

The chain combines TRBV2 with TRBJ1-5, with D possibly matching TRBD1 (5 bases). Trimming left V 0 bases short and J 4 bases short, with 7 bases between. The CDR3 is 14 residues long. The germline CDR1 and CDR2 sequences are SNHLY and FYNNEI. CDR3 coding DNA: TGTGCCAGCAGTGAAGCGCCAGGGAATCAGCCCCAGCATTTT. Translation: CASSEAPGNQPQHF. Combining the CDR3 with reference TRBV2 and TRBJ1-5 gives the whole variable domain EPEVTQTPSHQVTQMGQEVILRCVPISNHLYFYWYRQILGQKVEFLVSFYNNEISEKSEIFDDQFSVERPDGSNFTLKIRSTKLEDSAMYFCASSEAPGNQPQHFGDGTRLSIL.

The chain carries TRBV15 and TRBJ2-5; perhaps D is TRBD1 or TRBD2 (5 bases each). The J call may be incorrect, as the DNA end agrees better with TRBJ2-7. Germline V lookup: CDR1 LNHNV, CDR2 YYDKDF (reference sequence). CDR3 length: 16 amino acids. Here the CDR3 DNA reads TGTGCCACCAGCAGACAACTTGGGGGACCGGGGCACGAGCAGTACTTC. This sequence encodes CATSRQLGGPGHEQYF.